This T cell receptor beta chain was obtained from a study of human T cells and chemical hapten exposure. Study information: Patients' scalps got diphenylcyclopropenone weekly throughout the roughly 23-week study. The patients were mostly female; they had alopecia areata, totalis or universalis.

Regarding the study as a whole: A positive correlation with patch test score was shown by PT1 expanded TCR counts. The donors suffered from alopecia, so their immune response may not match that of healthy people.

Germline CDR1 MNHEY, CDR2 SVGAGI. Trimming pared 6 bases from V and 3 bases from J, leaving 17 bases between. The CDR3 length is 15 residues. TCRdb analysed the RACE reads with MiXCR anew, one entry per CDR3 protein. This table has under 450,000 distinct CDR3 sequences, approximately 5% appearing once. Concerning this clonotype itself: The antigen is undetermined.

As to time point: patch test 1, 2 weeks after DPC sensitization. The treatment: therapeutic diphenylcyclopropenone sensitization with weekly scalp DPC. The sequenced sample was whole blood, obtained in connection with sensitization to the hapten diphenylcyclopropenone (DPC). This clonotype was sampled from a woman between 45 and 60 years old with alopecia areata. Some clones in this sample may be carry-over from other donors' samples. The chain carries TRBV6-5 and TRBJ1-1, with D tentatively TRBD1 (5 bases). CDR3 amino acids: CASSQRGWADTEAFF. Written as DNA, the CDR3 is TGTGCCAGCAGCCAAAGGGGATGGGCGGACACTGAAGCTTTCTTT.